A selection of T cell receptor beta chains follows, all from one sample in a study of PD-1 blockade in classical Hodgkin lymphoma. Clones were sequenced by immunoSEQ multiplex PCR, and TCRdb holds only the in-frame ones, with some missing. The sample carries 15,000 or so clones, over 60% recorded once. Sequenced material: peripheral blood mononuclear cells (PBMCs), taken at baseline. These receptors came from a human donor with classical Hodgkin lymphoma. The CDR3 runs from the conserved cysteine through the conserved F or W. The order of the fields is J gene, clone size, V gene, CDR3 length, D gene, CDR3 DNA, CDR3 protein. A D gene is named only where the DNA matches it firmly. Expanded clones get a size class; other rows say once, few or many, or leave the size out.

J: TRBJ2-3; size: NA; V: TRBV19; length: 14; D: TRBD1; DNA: TGTGCCAGTAGTAATACAGGGGGGAGAGATACGCAGTATTTT; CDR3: CASSNTGGRDTQYF
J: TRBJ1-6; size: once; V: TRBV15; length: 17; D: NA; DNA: TGTGCCACCAGCAGAGGAGTTGATAGCTCCTATAATTCACCCCTCCACTTT; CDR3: CATSRGVDSSYNSPLHF
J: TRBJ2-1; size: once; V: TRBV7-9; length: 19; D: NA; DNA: TGTGCCAGCAGCTTAGAGCCCCTGTGGGGTAGCGGAACATACAATGAGCAGTTCTTC; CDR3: CASSLEPLWGSGTYNEQFF
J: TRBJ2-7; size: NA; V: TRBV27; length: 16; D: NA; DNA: TGTGCCAGCAGTTTATGGGTCGGCAAGAGCTCCTACGAGCAGTACTTC; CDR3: CASSLWVGKSSYEQYF
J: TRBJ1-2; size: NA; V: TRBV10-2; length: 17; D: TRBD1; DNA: TGCGCCAGCAGCGAACTTGCCGGACAGGGGTTTGGAGGAGGCTACACCTTC; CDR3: CASSELAGQGFGGGYTF
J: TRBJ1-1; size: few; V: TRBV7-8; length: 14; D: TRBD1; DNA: TGTGCCAGCAGCTCGGACAGGGGGTTTGTTGAAGCTTTCTTT; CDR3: CASSSDRGFVEAFF
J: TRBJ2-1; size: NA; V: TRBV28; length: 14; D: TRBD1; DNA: TGTGCCAGCAGTTTACAAGGGGGCGACAATGAGCAGTTCTTC; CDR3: CASSLQGGDNEQFF
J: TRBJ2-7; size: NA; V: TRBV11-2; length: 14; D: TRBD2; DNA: TGTGCCAGCAGCCGGGGCGGGAGTTCCTACGAGCAGTACTTC; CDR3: CASSRGGSSYEQYF
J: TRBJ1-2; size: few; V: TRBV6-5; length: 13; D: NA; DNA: TGTGCCAGCAGTTCTGGACGGAACTATGGCTACACCTTC; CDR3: CASSSGRNYGYTF
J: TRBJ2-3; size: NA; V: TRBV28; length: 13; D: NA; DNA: TGTGCCAGCAGTAAAGGGAGCACAGATACGCAGTATTTT; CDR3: CASSKGSTDTQYF
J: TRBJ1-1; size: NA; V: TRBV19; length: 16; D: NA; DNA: TGTGCCAGTAGTATAAACTTGTTGCTCAAGAGCACTGAAGCTTTCTTT; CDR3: CASSINLLLKSTEAFF
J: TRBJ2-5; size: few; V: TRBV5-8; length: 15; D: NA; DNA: TGTGCCAGCAGCTTGGAGCAGCTATACCAAGAGACCCAGTACTTC; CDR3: CASSLEQLYQETQYF
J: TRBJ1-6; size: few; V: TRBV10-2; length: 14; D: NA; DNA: TGCGCCAGCAGTGAGGAAGGGGATTTTTCACCCCTCCACTTT; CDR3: CASSEEGDFSPLHF
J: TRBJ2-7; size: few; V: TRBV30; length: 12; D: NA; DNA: TGTGCCTGGAGTCGGGGGGCGGCCGAGCAGTACTTC; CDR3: CAWSRGAAEQYF
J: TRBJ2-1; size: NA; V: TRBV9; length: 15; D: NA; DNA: TGTGCCAGCAGCGTAGCTTATGGCGTTTACAATGAGCAGTTCTTC; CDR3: CASSVAYGVYNEQFF
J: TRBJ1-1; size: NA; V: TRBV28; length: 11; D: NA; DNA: TGTGCCAGCTGGAGGAACACTGAAGCTTTCTTT; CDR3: CASWRNTEAFF
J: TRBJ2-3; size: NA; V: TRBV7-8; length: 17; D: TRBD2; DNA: TGTGCCAGCAGCTTGAGGGATGCGGGAGGGGCAACAGATACGCAGTATTTT; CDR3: CASSLRDAGGATDTQYF
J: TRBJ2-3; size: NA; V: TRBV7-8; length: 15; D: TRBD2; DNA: TGTGCCAGCAGCCCACCCCGGGAGGGCACAGATACGCAGTATTTT; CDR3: CASSPPREGTDTQYF
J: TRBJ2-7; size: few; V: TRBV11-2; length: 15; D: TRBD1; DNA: TGTGCCAGCAGCTTTGGACAGGGGGCTTACTACGAGCAGTACTTC; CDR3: CASSFGQGAYYEQYF
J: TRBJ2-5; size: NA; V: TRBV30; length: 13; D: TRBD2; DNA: TGTGCCTGGAGTGCGGAGCGGGGAGTGGCCCAGTACTTC; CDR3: CAWSAERGVAQYF
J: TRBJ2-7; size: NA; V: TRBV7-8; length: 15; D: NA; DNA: TGTGCCAGCAGCTTACCCACAGGGGGGGGGTACGAGCAGTACTTC; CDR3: CASSLPTGGGYEQYF
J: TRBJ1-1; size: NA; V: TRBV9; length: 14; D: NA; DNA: TGTGCCAGCAGCGCCACACCTCTGGGCACTGAAGCTTTCTTT; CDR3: CASSATPLGTEAFF
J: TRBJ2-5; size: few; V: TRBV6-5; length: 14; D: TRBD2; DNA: TGTGCCAGCAGTTACGGGCGGGAGGGAGAGACCCAGTACTTC; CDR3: CASSYGREGETQYF
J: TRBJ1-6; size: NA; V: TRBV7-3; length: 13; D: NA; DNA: TGTGCCAGCAGCCCCGATTATAATTCACCCCTCCACTTT; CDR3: CASSPDYNSPLHF
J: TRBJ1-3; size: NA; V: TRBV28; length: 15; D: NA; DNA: TGTGCCAGCAGGGGCGGACAGTTCTCTGGAAACACCATATATTTT; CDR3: CASRGGQFSGNTIYF
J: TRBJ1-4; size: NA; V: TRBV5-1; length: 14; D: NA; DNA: TGCGCCAGCAGCTTCGGTACAACTAATGAAAAACTGTTTTTT; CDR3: CASSFGTTNEKLFF
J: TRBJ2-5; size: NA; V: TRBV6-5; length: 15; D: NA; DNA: TGTGCCAGCAGCCCCGAGCCAGGGGCCCGAGGGACCCAGTACTTC; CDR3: CASSPEPGARGTQYF
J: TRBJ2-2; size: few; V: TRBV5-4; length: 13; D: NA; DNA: TGTGCCAGCAGCCCCCCCGACACCGGGGAGCTGTTTTTT; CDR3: CASSPPDTGELFF
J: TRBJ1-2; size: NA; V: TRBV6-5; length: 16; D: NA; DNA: TGTGCCAGCAGTTACTCGTATAGTCCAGGGGCCTATGGCTACACCTTC; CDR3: CASSYSYSPGAYGYTF
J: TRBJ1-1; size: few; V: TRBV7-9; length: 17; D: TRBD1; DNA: TGTGCCAGCAGCTTAGGGTATCAGGGGGTTATGAACACTGAAGCTTTCTTT; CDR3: CASSLGYQGVMNTEAFF
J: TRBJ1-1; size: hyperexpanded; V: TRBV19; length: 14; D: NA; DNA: TGTGCCAGTAGCGCTCACGGTTTGAACACTGAAGCTTTCTTT; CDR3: CASSAHGLNTEAFF
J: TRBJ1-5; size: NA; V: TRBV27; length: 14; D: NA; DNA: TGTGCCAGCAGTTCCCGACCGATGGGTCAGCCCCAGCATTTT; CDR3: CASSSRPMGQPQHF
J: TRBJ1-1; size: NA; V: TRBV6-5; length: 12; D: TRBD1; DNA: TGTGCCAGCAAAAGACAGGGTACTGAAGCTTTCTTT; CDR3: CASKRQGTEAFF
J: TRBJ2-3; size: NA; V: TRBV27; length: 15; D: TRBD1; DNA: TGTGCCAGCAGTCCCGGGACAGGGTTGGAAGATACGCAGTATTTT; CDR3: CASSPGTGLEDTQYF